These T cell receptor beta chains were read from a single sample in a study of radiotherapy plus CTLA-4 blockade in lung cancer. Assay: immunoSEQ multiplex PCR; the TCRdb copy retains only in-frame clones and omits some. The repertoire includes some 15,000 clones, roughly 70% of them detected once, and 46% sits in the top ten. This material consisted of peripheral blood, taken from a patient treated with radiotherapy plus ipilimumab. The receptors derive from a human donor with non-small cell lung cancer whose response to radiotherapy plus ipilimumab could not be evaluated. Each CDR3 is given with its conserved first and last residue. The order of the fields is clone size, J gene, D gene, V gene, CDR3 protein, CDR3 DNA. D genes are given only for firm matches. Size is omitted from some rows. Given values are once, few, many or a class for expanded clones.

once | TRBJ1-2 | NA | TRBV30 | CAWSGRVSINYGYTF | TGTGCCTGGAGTGGACGGGTGTCCATTAACTATGGCTACACCTTC
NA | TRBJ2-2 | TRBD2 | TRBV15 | CATNPSGAAGELFF | TGTGCCACCAACCCTAGCGGGGCGGCCGGGGAGCTGTTTTTT
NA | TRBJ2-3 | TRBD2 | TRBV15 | CATSSRLAGGADTQYF | TGTGCCACCAGCTCGCGACTAGCGGGGGGTGCAGATACGCAGTATTTT
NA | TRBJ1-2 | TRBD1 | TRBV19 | CASSVSIGGDGYTF | TGTGCCAGTAGTGTTTCCATAGGGGGCGATGGCTACACCTTC
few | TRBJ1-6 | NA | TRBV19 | CASSNGREVYNSPLHF | TGTGCCAGTAGTAATGGTCGGGAGGTTTATAATTCACCCCTCCACTTT
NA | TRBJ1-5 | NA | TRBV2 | CASRDNLNQPQHF | TGTGCCAGCAGGGACAATCTGAATCAGCCCCAGCATTTT
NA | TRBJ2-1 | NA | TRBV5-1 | CASSRGTGGEYNEQFF | TGCGCCAGCAGCAGGGGTACAGGGGGGGAATACAATGAGCAGTTCTTC
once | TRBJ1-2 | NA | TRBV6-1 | CASSEAGGVRINYGYTF | TGTGCCAGCAGTGAAGCGGGGGGGGTCAGGATTAACTATGGCTACACCTTC
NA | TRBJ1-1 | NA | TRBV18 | CASSPFAGKNTEAFF | TGTGCCAGCTCACCATTCGCAGGAAAGAACACTGAAGCTTTCTTT
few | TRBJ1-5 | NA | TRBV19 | CASRHMNSNQPQHF | TGTGCCAGTAGGCACATGAATAGCAATCAGCCCCAGCATTTT
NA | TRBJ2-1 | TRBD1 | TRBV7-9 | CASSPGQGWNEQFF | TGTGCCAGCAGCCCCGGACAGGGTTGGAATGAGCAGTTCTTC
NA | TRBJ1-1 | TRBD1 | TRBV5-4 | CASSPMTGSNTEAFF | TGTGCCAGCAGCCCGATGACAGGGTCTAACACTGAAGCTTTCTTT
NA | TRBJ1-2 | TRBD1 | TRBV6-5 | CASNRAGTGNYGYTF | TGTGCCAGCAATCGAGCCGGGACAGGGAACTATGGCTACACCTTC
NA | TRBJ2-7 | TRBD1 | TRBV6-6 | CASSWRQGNNYEQYF | TGTGCCAGCAGCTGGCGACAGGGGAACAACTACGAGCAGTACTTC
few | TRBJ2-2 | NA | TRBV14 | CASSQRELSTGELFF | TGTGCCAGCAGCCAAAGAGAACTTTCCACCGGGGAGCTGTTTTTT
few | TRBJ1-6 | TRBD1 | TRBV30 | CAWSGKGAANSPLHF | TGTGCCTGGAGTGGGAAGGGGGCGGCTAATTCACCCCTCCACTTT
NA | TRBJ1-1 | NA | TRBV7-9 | CASSREAEAFF | TGTGCCAGCAGCCGGGAGGCTGAAGCTTTCTTT
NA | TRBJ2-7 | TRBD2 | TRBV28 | CASLSGLAASRSYEQYF | TGTGCCAGTCTCTCTGGACTAGCGGCCTCCCGGTCCTACGAGCAGTACTTC